This T cell receptor (beta chain) was identified during a study of response to subunit inactivated influenza vaccine. Findings and caveats of the study: The authors proposed limited new T cell recruitment per seasonal influenza vaccination.

CDR3 length: 16 residues. V gave up 3 bases and J gave up 2 bases; unmatched junction bases: 6. TCRdb ran MiXCR on the RT-PCR reads and lists one entry per CDR3 protein. The top ten clones hold roughly a tenth of a sample with around 530,000 distinct CDR3 sequences, about 11% of them seen once. This clonotype has just a few counts. Its antigen is currently unknown. This receptor was taken from a man aged 50-60 years who received an inactivated influenza vaccine. Source: PBMCs from blood, taken on the day of vaccination. J is TRBJ2-7 and V is TRBV12-3 or TRBV12-4; 11 bases align to TRBD1. In nucleotides, the CDR3 is TGTGCCAGCAGTTTTGGCGGGACAGGGGGGACCTACGAGCAGTACTTC. Translating gives CASSFGGTGGTYEQYF.